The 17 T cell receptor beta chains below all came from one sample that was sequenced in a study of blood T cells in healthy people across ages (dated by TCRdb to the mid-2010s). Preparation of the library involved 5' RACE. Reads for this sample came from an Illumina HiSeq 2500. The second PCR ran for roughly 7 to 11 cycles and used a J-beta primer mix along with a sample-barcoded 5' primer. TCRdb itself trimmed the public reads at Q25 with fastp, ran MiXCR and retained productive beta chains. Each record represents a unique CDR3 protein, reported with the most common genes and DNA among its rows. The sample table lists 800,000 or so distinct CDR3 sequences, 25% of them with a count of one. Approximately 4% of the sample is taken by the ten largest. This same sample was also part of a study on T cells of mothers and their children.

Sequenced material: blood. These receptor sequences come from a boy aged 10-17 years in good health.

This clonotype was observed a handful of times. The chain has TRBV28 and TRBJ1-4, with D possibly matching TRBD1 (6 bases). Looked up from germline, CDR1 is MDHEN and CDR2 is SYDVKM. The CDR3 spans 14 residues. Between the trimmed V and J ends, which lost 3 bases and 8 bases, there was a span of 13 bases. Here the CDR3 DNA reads TGTGCCAGCAGTTTTGGCAGGGGACACGAAAAACTGTTTTTT. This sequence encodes CASSFGRGHEKLFF.

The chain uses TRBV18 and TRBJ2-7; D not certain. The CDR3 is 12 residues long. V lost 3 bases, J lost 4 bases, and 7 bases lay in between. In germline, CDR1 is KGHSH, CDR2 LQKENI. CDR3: CASSPRDYEQYF. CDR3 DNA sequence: TGTGCCAGCTCACCCCGTGATTACGAGCAGTACTTC.

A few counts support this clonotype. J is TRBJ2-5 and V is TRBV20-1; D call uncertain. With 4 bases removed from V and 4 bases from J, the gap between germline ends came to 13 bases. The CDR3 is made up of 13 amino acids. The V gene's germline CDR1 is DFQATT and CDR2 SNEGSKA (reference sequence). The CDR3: CSAMDNWGETQYF. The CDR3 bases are TGCAGTGCTATGGATAACTGGGGAGAGACCCAGTACTTC.

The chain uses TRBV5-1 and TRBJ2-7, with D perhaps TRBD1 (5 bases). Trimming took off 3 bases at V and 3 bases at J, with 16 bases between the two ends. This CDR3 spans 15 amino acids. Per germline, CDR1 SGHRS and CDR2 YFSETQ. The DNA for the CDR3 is TGCGCCAGCAGCTACGACAGCCGCGCAATCTACGAGCAGTACTTC. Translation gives CASSYDSRAIYEQYF.

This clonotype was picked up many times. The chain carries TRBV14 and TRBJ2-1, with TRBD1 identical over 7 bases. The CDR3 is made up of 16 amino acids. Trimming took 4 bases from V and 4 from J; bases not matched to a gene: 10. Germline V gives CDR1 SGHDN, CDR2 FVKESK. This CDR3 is CASSPYTGQTYNEQFF. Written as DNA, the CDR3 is TGTGCCAGCAGCCCTTACACGGGACAGACTTACAATGAGCAGTTCTTC. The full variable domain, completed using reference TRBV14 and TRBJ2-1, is EAGVTQFPSHSVIEKGQTVTLRCDPISGHDNLYWYRRVMGKEIKFLLHFVKESKQDESGMPNNRFLAERTGGTYSTLKVQPAELEDSGVYFCASSPYTGQTYNEQFFGPGTRLTVL.

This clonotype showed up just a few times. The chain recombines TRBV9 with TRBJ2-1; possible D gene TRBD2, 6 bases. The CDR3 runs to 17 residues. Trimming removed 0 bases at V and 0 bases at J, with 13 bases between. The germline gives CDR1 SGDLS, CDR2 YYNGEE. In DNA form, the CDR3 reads TGTGCCAGCAGCGTAGCTTTACGGGGGAGCTCCTACAATGAGCAGTTCTTC. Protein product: CASSVALRGSSYNEQFF.

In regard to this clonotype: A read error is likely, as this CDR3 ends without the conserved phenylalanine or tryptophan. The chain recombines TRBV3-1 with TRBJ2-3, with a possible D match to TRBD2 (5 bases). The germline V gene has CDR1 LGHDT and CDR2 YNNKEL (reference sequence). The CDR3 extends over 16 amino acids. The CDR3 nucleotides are TGTGCCGGCAGCCTAGCTCAGACGGACTCTACAGATACGCAGTATTCT. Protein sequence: CAGSLAQTDSTDTQYS.

DNA of the CDR3: TGTGCCAGCAGCTTACTGGGGGGCCCCAGGGTTTCAGATACGCAGTATTTT. It specifies CASSLLGGPRVSDTQYF. The J gene is TRBJ2-3, the V gene TRBV7-2, with D perhaps being TRBD1 or TRBD2 (6 bases each). Germline CDR1 SGHTA, CDR2 FQGNSA. The CDR3 is made up of 17 amino acids. Between the trimmed V and J ends, which lost 2 bases and 4 bases, there was a span of 19 bases.

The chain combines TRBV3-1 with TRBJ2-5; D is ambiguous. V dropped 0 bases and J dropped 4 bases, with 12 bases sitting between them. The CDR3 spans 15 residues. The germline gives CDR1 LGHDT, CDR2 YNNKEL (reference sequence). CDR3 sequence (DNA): TGTGCCAGCAGCCAAGATAGCTCTTTAGGAGAGACCCAGTACTTC. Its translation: CASSQDSSLGETQYF.

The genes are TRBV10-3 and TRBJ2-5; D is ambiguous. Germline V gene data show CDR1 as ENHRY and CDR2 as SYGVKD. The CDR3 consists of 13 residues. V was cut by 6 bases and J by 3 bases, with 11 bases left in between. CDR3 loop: CAIRHNEEETQYF. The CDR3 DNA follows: TGTGCCATCAGACATAACGAAGAAGAGACCCAGTACTTC.

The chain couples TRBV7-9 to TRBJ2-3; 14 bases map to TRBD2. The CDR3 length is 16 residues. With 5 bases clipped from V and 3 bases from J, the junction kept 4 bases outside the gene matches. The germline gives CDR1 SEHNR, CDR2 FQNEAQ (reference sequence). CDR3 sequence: CASSKRLAGGTDTQYF. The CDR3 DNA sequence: TGTGCCAGCAGCAAGCGACTAGCGGGGGGGACAGATACGCAGTATTTT.

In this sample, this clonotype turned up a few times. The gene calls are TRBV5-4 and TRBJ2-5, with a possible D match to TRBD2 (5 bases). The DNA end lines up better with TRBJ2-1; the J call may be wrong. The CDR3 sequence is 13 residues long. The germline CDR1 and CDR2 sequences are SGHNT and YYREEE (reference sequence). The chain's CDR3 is CASSSSGVDEQFF. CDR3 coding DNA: TGTGCCAGCAGCTCCTCCGGGGTAGATGAGCAGTTCTTC.

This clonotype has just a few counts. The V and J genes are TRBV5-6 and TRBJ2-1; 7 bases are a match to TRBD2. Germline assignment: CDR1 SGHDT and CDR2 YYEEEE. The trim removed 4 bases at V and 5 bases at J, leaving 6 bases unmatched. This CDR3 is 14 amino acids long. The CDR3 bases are TGTGCCAGCAGCACGCGGGGGAGAGACAATGAGCAGTTCTTC. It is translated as CASSTRGRDNEQFF.

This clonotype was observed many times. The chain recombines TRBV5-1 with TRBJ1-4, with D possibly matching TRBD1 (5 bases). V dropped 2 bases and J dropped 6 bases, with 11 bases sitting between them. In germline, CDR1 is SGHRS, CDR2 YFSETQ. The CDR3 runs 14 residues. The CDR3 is CASSFQGVDEKLFF. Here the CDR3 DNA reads TGCGCCAGCAGCTTTCAGGGCGTCGATGAAAAACTGTTTTTT.

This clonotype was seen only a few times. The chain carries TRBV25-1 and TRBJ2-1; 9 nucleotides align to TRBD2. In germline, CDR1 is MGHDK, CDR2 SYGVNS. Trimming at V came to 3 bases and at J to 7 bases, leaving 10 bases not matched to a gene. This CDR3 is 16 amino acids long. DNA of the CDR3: TGTGCCAGCAGTGACTTCTGGCGGGAGGGCCCGAATGAGCAGTTCTTC. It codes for CASSDFWREGPNEQFF.

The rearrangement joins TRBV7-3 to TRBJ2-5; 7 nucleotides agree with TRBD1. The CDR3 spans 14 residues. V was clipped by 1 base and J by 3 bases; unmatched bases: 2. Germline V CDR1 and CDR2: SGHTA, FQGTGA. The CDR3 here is CASSLIGGEETQYF. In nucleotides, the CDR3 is TGTGCCAGCAGCTTAATAGGGGGCGAAGAGACCCAGTACTTC.

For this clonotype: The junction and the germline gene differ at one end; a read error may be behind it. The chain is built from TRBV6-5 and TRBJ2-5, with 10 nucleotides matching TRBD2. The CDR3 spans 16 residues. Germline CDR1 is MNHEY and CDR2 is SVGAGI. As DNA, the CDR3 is TGTGCCGGCAGTTCCGAAGCGGGAGGGCCTTTAGAGACCCAGTACTTC. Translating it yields CAGSSEAGGPLETQYF.